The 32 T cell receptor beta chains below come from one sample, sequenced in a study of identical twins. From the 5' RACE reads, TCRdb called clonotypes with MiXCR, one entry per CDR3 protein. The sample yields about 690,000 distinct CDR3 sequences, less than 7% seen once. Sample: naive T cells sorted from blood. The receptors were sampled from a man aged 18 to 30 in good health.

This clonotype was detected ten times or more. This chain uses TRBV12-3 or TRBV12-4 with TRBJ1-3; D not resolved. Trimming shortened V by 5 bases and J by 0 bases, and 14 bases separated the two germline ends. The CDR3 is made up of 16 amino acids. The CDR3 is CASSPKILLSGNTIYF. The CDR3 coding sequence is TGTGCCAGCAGTCCCAAGATACTGCTCTCTGGAAACACCATATATTTT.

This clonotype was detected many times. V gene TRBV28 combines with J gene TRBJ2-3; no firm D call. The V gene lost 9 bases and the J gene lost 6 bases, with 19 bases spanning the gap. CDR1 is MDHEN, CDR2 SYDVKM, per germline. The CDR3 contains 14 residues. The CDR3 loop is CASNRASPSDTQYF. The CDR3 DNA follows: TGTGCCAGTAATAGGGCTAGTCCGTCGGATACGCAGTATTTT.

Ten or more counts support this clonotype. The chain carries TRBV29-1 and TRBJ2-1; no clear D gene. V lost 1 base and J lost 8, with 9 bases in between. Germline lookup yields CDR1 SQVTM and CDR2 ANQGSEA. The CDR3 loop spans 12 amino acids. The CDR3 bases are TGCAGCGTTGAAGTCGGAGACTATGAGCAGTTCTTC. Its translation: CSVEVGDYEQFF.

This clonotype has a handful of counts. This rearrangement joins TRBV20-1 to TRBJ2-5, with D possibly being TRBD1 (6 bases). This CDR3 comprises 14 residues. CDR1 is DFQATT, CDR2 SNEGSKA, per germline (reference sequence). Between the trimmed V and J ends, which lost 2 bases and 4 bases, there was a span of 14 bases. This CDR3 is CSARRGHKTETQYF. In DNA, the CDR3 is TGCAGTGCTAGAAGGGGACATAAAACAGAGACCCAGTACTTC.

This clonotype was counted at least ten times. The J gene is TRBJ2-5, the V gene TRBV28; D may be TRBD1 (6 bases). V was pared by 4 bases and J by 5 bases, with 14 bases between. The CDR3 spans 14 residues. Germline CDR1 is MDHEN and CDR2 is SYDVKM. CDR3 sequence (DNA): TGTGCCAGCAGTTGGACAGTTCTAGGCGAGACCCAGTACTTC. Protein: CASSWTVLGETQYF.

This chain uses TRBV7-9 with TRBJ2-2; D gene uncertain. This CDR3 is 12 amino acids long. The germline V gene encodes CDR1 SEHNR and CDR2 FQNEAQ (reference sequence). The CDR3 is CAITLEAGELFF. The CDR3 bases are TGTGCGATCACCCTAGAAGCCGGGGAGCTGTTTTTT. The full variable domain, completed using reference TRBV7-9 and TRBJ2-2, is DTGVSQNPRHKITKRGQNVTFRCDPISEHNRLYWYRQTLGQGPEFLTYFQNEAQLEKSRLLSDRFSAERPKGSFSTLEIQRTEQGDSAMYLCAITLEAGELFFGEGSRLTVL.

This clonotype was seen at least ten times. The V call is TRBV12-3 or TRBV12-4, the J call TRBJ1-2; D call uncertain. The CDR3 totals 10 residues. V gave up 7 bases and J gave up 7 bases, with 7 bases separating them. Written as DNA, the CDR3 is TGTGCCAGCACCAATCGTGGCTACACCTTC. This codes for CASTNRGYTF.

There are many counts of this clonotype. CDR3 loop: CSASGRAGATDTQYF. The DNA of the CDR3 is TGCAGTGCCAGCGGGAGGGCGGGGGCGACAGATACGCAGTATTTT. The V and J genes are TRBV20-1 and TRBJ2-3, with 10 bases aligning to TRBD2. V lost 6 bases and J lost 3; bases outside the gene matches: 9. The CDR3 extends over 15 amino acids. The V gene's germline CDR1 is DFQATT and CDR2 SNEGSKA (reference sequence).

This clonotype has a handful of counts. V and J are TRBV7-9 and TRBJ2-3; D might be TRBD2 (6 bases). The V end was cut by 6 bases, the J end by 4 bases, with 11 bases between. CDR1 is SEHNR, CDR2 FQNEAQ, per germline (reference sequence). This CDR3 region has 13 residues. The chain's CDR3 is CASRPTGADTQYF. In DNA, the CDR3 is TGTGCCAGCAGGCCGACGGGGGCAGATACGCAGTATTTT.

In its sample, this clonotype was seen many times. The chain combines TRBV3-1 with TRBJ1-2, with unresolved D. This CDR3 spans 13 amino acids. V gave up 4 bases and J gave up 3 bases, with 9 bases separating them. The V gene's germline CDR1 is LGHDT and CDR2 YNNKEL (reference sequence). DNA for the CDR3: TGTGCCAGCAGCCCGGTCGGATACTATGGCTACACCTTC. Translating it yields CASSPVGYYGYTF.

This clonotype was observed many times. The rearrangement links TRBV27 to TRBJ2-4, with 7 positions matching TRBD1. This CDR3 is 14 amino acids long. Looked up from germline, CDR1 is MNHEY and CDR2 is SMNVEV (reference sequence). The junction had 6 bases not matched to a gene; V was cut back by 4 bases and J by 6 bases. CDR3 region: CASSSGTELNIQYF. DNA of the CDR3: TGTGCCAGCAGTTCCGGGACAGAGCTAAACATTCAGTACTTC.

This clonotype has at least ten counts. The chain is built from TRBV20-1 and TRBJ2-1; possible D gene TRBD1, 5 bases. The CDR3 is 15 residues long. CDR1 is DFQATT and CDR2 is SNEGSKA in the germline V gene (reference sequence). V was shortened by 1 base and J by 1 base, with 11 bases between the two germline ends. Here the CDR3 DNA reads TGCAGTGCTAGAGGGGGCTCTCATTCCTACAATGAGCAGTTCTTC. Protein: CSARGGSHSYNEQFF.

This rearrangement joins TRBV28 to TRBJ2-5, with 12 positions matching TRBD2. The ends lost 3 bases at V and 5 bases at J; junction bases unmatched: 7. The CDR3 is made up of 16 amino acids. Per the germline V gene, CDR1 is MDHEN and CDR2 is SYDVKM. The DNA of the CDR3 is TGTGCCAGCAGTTTTCTAGCGGGAGGGCCGGAGGAGACCCAGTACTTC. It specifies CASSFLAGGPEETQYF.

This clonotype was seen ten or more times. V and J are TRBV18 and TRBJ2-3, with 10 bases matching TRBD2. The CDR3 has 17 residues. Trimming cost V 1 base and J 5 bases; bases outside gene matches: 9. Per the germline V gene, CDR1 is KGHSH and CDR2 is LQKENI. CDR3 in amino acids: CASSPRAGGPRIDTQYF. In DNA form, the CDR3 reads TGTGCCAGCTCACCACGAGCGGGAGGGCCAAGAATAGATACGCAGTATTTT.

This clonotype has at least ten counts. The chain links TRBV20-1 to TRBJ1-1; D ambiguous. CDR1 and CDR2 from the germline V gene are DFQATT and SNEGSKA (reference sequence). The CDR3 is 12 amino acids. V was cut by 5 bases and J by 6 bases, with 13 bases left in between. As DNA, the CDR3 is TGCAGTGCTGGAGGCGGAAGACCTGAAGCTTTCTTT. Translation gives CSAGGGRPEAFF.

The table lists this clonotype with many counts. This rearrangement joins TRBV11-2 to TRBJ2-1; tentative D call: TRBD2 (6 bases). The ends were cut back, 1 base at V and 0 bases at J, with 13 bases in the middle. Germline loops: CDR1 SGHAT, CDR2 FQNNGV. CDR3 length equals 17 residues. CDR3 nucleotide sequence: TGTGCCAGCAGCTTAGTGGACGGGACTCTCTCCTACAATGAGCAGTTCTTC. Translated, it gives CASSLVDGTLSYNEQFF.

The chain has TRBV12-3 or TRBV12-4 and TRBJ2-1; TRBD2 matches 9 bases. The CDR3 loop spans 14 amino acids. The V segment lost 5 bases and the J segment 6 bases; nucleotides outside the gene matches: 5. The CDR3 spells CASSPAGGGNEQFF. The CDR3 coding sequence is TGTGCCAGCAGTCCCGCGGGAGGGGGCAATGAGCAGTTCTTC.

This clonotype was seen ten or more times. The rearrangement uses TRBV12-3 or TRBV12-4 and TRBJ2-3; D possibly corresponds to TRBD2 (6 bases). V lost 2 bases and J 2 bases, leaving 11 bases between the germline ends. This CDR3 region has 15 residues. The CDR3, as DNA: TGTGCCAGCAGTTTATCGGCGGGGCCCACAGATACGCAGTATTTT. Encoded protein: CASSLSAGPTDTQYF.

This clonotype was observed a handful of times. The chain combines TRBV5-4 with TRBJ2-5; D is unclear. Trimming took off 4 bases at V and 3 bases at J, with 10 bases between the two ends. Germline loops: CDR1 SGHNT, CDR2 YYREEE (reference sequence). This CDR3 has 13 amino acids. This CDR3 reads CASSPANEETQYF. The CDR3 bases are TGTGCCAGCAGCCCGGCAAATGAAGAGACCCAGTACTTC.

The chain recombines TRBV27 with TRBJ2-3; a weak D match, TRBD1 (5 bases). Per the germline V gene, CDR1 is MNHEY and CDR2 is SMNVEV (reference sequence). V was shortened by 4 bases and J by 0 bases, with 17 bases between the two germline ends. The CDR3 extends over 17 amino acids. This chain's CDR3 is CASSYGATGTSTDTQYF. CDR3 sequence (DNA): TGTGCCAGCAGTTATGGGGCTACAGGTACTAGCACAGATACGCAGTATTTT.

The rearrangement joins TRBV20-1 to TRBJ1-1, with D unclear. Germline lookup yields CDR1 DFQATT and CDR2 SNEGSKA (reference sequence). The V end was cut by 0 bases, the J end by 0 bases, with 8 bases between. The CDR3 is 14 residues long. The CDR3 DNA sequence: TGCAGTGCTAGAGACCAACGGGTGAACACTGAAGCTTTCTTT. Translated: CSARDQRVNTEAFF.

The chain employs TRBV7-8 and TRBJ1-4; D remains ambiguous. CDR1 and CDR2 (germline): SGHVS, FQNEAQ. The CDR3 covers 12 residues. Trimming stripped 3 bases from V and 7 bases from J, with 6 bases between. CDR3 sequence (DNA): TGTGCCAGCAGCTTGGGGATTGAAAAACTGTTTTTT. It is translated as CASSLGIEKLFF.

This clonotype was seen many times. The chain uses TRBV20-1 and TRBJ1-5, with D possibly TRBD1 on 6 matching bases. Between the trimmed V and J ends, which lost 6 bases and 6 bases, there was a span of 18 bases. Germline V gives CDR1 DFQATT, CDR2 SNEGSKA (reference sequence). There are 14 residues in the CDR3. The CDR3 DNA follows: TGCAGTGCCCCATCGGACAGTAGAGGTCAGCCCCAGCATTTT. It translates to CSAPSDSRGQPQHF.

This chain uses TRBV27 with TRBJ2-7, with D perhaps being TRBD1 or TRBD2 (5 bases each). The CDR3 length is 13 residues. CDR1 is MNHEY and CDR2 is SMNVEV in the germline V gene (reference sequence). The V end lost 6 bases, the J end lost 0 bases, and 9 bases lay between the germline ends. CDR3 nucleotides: TGTGCCAGCAGGGGACGTGGCTCCTACGAGCAGTACGTC. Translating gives CASRGRGSYEQYV.

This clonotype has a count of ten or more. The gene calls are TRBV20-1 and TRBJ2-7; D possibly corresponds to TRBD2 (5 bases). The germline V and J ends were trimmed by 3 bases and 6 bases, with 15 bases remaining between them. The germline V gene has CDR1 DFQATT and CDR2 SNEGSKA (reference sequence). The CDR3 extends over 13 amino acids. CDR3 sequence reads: CSAREREFSEQYF. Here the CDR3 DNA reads TGCAGTGCTAGGGAAAGGGAGTTTTCCGAGCAGTACTTC.

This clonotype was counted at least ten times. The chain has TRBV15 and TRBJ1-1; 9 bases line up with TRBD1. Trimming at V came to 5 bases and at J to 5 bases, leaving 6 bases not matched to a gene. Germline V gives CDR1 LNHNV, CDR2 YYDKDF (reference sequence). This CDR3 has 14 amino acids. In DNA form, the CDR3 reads TGTGCCACCAGCGGGAGACAGGGGGGTACTGAAGCTTTCTTT. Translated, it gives CATSGRQGGTEAFF.

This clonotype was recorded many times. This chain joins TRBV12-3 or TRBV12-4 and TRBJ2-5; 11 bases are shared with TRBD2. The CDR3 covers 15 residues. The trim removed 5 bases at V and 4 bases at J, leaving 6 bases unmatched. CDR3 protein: CASSRSGTSGETQYF. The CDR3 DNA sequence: TGTGCCAGCAGTAGATCCGGGACTAGCGGAGAGACCCAGTACTTC.

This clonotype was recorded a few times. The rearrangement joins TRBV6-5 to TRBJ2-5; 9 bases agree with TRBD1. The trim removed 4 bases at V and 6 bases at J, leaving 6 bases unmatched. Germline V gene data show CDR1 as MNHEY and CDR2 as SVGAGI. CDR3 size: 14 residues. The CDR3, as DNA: TGTGCCAGCAGTTCCGGGACAGGGAAAAAGACCCAGTACTTC. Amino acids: CASSSGTGKKTQYF.

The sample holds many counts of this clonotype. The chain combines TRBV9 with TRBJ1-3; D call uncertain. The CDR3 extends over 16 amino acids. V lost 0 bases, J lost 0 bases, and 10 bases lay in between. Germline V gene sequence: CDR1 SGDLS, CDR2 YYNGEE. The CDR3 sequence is CASSVATTNSGNTIYF. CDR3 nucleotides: TGTGCCAGCAGCGTAGCTACCACTAACTCTGGAAACACCATATATTTT.

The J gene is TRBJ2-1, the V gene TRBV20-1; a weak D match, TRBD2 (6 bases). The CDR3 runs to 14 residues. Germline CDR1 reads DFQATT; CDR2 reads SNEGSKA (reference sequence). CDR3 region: CSTVAGSSYNEQFF. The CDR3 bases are TGCAGCACCGTTGCGGGAAGCTCCTACAATGAGCAGTTCTTC.

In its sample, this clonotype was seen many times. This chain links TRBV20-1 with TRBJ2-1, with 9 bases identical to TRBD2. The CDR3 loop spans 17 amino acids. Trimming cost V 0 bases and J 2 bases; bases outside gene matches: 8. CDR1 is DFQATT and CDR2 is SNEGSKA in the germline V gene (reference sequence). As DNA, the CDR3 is TGCAGTGCTAGAGACCCCCAAGCTAGCGGGACCTACAATGAGCAGTTCTTC. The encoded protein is CSARDPQASGTYNEQFF.

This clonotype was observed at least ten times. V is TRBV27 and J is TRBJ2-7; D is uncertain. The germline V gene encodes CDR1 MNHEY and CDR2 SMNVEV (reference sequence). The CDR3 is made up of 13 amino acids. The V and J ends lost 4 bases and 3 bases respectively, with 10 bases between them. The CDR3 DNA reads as TGTGCCAGCAGTTGGGCTCCCCGCTACGAGCAGTACTTC. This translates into CASSWAPRYEQYF.